The 4 T cell receptor beta chains in this list originate from one sample, sequenced in a study of T cells in Graves' hyperthyroidism and ophthalmopathy. The TCR beta CDR3 regions underwent amplification using RNA transcripts as the source. Initially, a first-round RT-PCR of the TCR CDR3 employed the HTBI primer set. TCRdb itself ran the multiplex PCR reads through MiXCR, one entry per CDR3 protein. The sample gives approximately 690,000 distinct CDR3 sequences, approximately 14% of which show up once; roughly an eighth is in the top ten. The specimen sequenced was blood. These receptors were collected from a woman aged 50 to 60 with Graves' ophthalmopathy.

This clonotype has at least ten counts. V and J are TRBV2 and TRBJ2-3; D not resolved. Germline V lookup: CDR1 SNHLY, CDR2 FYNNEI. The CDR3 consists of 15 residues. The V and J ends lost 4 bases and 0 bases respectively, with 11 bases between them. CDR3 nucleotide sequence: TGTGCCAGCAGTGCACTACCACCAAGCACAGATACGCAGTATTTT. Translated, it gives CASSALPPSTDTQYF. Full variable domain (remainder filled in from reference TRBV2 and TRBJ2-3): EPEVTQTPSHQVTQMGQEVILRCVPISNHLYFYWYRQILGQKVEFLVSFYNNEISEKSEIFDDQFSVERPDGSNFTLKIRSTKLEDSAMYFCASSALPPSTDTQYFGPGTRLTVL.

This rearrangement joins TRBV9 to TRBJ2-5, with TRBD2 matching 9 bases. Unmatched junction bases numbered 10, after V lost 0 bases and J lost 7 bases. The germline gives CDR1 SGDLS, CDR2 YYNGEE. The CDR3 runs 16 residues. In DNA form, the CDR3 reads TGTGCCAGCAGCGTAGTAATGGCGGGAGGGCCCGGGACCCAGTACTTC. This gives the protein CASSVVMAGGPGTQYF.

This clonotype came up many times. The chain employs TRBV5-6 and TRBJ1-1, with TRBD1 identical over 7 bases. CDR1 is SGHDT and CDR2 is YYEEEE in the germline V gene. V lost 4 bases, J lost 0 bases, and 6 bases stayed unmatched. The CDR3 contains 15 residues. The CDR3 region is CASSGGDRMNTEAFF. CDR3 nucleotides: TGTGCCAGCAGCGGAGGGGACAGAATGAACACTGAAGCTTTCTTT.

As concerns this clonotype: Since a much larger clone is just one base distant, this may be a read error. CDR3 amino acids: CVSSQALAGYEQYF. CDR3 bases: TGTGTCAGCAGCCAAGCGTTAGCGGGATACGAGCAGTACTTC. The J gene is TRBJ2-7, the V gene TRBV7-3; 8 bases map to TRBD2. Germline CDR1 and CDR2: SGHTA and FQGTGA. The CDR3 runs to 14 residues.